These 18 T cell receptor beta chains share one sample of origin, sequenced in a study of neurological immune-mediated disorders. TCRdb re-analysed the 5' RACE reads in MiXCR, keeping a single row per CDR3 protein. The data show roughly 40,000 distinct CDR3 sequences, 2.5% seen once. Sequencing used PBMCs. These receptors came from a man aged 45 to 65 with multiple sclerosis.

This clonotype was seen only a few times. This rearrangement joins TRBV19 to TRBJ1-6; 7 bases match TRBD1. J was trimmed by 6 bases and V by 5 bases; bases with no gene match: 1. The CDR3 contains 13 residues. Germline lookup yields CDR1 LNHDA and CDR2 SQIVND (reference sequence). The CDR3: CASSGTVNSPLHF. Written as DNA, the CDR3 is TGTGCCAGTAGTGGGACAGTTAATTCACCCCTCCACTTT.

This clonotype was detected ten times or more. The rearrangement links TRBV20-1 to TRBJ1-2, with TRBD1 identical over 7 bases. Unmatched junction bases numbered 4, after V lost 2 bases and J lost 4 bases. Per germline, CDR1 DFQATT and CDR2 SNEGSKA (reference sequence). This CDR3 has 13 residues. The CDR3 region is CSARRAGGYGYTF. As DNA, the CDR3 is TGCAGTGCTAGAAGGGCAGGGGGCTATGGCTACACCTTC.

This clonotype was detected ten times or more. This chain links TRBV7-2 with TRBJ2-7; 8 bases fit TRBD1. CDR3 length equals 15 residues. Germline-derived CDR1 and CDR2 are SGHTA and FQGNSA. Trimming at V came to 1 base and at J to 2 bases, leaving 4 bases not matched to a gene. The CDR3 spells CASSLEGTGAYEQYF. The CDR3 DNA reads TGTGCCAGCAGCTTAGAAGGGACAGGAGCCTACGAGCAGTACTTC. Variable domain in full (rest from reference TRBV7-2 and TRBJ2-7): GAGVSQSPSNKVTEKGKDVELRCDPISGHTALYWYRQSLGQGLEFLIYFQGNSAPDKSGLPSDRFSAERTGGSVSTLTIQRTQQEDSAVYLCASSLEGTGAYEQYFGPGTRLTVT.

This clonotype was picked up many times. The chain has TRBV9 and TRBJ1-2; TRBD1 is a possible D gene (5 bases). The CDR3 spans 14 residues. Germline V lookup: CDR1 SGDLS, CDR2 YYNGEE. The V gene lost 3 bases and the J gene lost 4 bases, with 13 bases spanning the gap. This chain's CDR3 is CASSGAGGSYGYTF. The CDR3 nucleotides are TGTGCCAGCAGCGGGGCCGGGGGAAGCTATGGCTACACCTTC. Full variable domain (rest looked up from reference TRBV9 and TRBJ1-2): DSGVTQTPKHLITATGQRVTLRCSPRSGDLSVYWYQQSLDQGLQFLIQYYNGEERAKGNILERFSAQQFPDLHSELNLSSLELGDSALYFCASSGAGGSYGYTFGSGTRLTVV.

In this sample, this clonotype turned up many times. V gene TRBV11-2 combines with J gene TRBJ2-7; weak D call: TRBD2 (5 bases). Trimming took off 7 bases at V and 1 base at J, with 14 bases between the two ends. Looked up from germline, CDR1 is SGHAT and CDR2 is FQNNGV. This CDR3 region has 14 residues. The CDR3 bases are TGTGCCAGCACCCGGGATCCTTCATCCTACGAGCAGTACTTC. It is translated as CASTRDPSSYEQYF.

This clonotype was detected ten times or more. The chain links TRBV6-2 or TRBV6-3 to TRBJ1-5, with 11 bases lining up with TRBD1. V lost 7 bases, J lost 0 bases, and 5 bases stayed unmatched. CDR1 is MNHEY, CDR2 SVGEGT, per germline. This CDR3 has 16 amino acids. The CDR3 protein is CASTGTGGVSNQPQHF. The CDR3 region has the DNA TGTGCCAGCACAGGGACAGGGGGAGTTAGCAATCAGCCCCAGCATTTT.

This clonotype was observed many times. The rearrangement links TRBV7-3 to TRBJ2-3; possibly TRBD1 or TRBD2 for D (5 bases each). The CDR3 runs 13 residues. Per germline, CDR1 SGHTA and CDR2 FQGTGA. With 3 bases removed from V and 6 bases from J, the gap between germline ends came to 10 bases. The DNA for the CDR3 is TGTGCCAGCAGCTTCCGGGGCATGGATACGCAGTATTTT. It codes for CASSFRGMDTQYF.

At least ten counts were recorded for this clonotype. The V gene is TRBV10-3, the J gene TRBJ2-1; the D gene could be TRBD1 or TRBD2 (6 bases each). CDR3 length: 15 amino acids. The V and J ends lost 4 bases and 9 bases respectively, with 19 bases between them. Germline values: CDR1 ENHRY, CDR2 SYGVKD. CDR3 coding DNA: TGTGCCATCAGTGGCTACGGGGGCCCGAGGGTTGAGCAGTTCTTC. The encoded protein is CAISGYGGPRVEQFF.

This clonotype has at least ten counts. The CDR3 nucleotides are TGCAGTGCTAGAGATCGTCAGATTAACGAGCAGTACTTC. This translates into CSARDRQINEQYF. J is TRBJ2-7 and V is TRBV20-1; D is unclear. This CDR3 is built from 13 residues. Germline CDR1 is DFQATT and CDR2 is SNEGSKA (reference sequence). V lost 0 bases, J lost 5 bases, and 11 bases lay in between.

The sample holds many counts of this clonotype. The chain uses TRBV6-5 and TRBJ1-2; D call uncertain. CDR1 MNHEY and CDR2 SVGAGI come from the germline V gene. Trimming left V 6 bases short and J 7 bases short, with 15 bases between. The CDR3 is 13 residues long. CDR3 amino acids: CASSPPDSSGYTF. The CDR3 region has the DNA TGTGCCAGCAGCCCTCCGGACTCCAGTGGCTACACCTTC.

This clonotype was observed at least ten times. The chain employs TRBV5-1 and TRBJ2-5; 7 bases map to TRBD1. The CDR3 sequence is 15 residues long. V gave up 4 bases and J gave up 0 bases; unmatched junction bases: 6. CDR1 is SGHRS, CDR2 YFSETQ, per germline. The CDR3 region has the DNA TGCGCCAGCAGCCCACAGGGGACGGACCAAGAGACCCAGTACTTC. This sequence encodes CASSPQGTDQETQYF.

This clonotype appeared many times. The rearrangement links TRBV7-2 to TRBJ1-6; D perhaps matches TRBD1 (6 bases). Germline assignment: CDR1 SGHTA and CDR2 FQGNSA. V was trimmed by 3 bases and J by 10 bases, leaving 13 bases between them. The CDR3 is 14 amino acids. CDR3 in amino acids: CASSFRGGRSPLHF. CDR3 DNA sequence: TGTGCCAGCAGCTTTAGAGGGGGTAGATCACCCCTCCACTTT.

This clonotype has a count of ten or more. This CDR3 reads CASRLAPTYEQYF. The CDR3 coding sequence is TGTGCCAGCAGACTCGCACCGACCTACGAGCAGTACTTC. This chain links TRBV7-2 with TRBJ2-7; the D is unclear. Germline CDR1 is SGHTA and CDR2 is FQGNSA. The CDR3 consists of 13 residues. V was trimmed by 6 bases and J by 2 bases, leaving 11 bases between them.

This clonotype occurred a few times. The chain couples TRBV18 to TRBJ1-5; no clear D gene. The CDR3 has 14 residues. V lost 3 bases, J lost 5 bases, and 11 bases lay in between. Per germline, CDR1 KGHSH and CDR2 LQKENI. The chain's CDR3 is CASSPGPSDQPQHF. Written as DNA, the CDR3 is TGTGCCAGCTCACCCGGGCCATCCGATCAGCCCCAGCATTTT.

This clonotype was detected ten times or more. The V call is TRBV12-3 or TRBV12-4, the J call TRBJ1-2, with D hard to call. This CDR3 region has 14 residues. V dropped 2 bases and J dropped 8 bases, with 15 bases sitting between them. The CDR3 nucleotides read TGTGCCAGCAGTTTAATTGGAGGTATAGGCGGCTACACCTTC. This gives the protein CASSLIGGIGGYTF.

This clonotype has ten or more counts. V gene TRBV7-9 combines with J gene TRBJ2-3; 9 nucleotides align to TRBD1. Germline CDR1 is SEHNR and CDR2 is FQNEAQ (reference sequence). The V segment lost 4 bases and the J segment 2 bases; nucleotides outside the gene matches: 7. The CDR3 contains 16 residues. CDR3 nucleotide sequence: TGTGCCAGCAGCTCACAGGGACAGGGTCCCACAGATACGCAGTATTTT. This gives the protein CASSSQGQGPTDTQYF. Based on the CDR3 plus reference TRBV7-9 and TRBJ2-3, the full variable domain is DTGVSQNPRHKITKRGQNVTFRCDPISEHNRLYWYRQTLGQGPEFLTYFQNEAQLEKSRLLSDRFSAERPKGSFSTLEIQRTEQGDSAMYLCASSSQGQGPTDTQYFGPGTRLTVL.

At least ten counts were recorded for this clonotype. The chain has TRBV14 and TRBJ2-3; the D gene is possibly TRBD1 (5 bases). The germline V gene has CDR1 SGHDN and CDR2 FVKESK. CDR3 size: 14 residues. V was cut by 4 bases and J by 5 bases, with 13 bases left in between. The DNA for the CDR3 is TGTGCCAGCAGCCCTTCAGCAAGGGGAGATACGCAGTATTTT. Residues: CASSPSARGDTQYF.

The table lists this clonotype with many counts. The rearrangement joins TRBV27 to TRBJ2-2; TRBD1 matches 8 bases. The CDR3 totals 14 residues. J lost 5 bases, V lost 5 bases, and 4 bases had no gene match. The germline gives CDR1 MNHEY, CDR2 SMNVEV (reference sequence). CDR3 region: CASSRTGWTGELFF. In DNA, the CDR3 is TGTGCCAGCAGTAGGACAGGGTGGACCGGGGAGCTGTTTTTT.